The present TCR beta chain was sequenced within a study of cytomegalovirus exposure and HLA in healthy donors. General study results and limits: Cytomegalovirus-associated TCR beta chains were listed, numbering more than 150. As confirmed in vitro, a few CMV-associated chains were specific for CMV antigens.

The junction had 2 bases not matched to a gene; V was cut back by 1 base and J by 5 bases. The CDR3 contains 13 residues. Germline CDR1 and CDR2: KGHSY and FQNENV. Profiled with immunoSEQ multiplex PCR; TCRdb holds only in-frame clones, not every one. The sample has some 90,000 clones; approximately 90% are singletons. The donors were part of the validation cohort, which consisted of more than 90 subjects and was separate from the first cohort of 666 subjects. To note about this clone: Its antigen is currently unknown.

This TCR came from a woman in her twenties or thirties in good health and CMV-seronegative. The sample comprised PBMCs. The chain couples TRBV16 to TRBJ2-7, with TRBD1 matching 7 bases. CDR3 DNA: TGTGCCAGCAGCCAATTCAGGGGGAACGAGCAGTACTTC. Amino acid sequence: CASSQFRGNEQYF. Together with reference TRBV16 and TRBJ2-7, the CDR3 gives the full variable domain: GEEVAQTPKHLVRGEGQKAKLYCAPIKGHSYVFWYQQVLKNEFKFLISFQNENVFDETGMPKERFSAKCLPNSPCSLEIQATKLEDSAVYFCASSQFRGNEQYFGPGTRLTVT.